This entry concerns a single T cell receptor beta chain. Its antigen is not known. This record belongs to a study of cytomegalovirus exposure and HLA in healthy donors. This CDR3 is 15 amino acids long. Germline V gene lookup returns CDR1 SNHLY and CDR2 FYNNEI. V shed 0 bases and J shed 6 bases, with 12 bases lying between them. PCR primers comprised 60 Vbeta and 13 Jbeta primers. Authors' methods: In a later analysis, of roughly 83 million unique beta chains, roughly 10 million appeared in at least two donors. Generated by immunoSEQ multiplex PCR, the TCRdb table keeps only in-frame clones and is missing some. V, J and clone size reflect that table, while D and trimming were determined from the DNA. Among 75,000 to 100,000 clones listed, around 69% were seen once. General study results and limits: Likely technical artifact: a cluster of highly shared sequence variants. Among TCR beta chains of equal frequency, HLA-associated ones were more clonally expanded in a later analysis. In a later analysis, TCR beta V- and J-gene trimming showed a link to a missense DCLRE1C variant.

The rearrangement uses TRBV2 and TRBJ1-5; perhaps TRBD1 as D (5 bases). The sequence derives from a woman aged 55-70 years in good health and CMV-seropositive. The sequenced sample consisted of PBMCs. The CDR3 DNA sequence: TGTGCCAGCAGTGAAGCCCCAGGGTTAGGTCAGCCCCAGCATTTT. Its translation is CASSEAPGLGQPQHF.